Below, 32 T cell receptor beta chains from the same sample are listed, as sequenced in a study of T cell repertoires in cytomegalovirus infection. TCRdb reprocessed the reads via MiXCR and lists one record per CDR3 protein. Of around 320,000 distinct CDR3 sequences listed, 8% to 9.5% are singletons. Input material: PBMCs. These receptors all come from a human donor in good health (CMV status not recorded). Some clones in this sample may be carry-over from other donors' samples.

This clonotype was counted a few times. The rearrangement uses TRBV15 and TRBJ2-7; 8 nucleotides match TRBD2. This CDR3 has 14 amino acids. The V and J ends lost 1 base and 5 bases, in that order; junction bases with no gene match: 4. CDR1 and CDR2 (germline): LNHNV, YYDKDF (reference sequence). The CDR3 spells CATSRGAGADEQYF. The DNA for the CDR3 is TGTGCCACCAGCAGAGGAGCGGGAGCCGACGAGCAGTACTTC.

At least ten counts were recorded for this clonotype. V and J are TRBV15 and TRBJ1-4, with 7 bases fitting TRBD1. Unmatched junction bases numbered 4, after V lost 0 bases and J lost 6 bases. Per the germline V gene, CDR1 is LNHNV and CDR2 is YYDKDF (reference sequence). This CDR3 is built from 15 residues. Here the CDR3 DNA reads TGTGCCACCAGCAGAGATGGGCAGGGGGATGAAAAACTGTTTTTT. Amino acid sequence: CATSRDGQGDEKLFF.

The V gene is TRBV6-2 or TRBV6-3, the J gene TRBJ1-1, with 7 bases matching TRBD1. The CDR3 covers 14 residues. Germline V lookup: CDR1 MNHEY, CDR2 SVGEGT. Trimming took 2 bases from V and 6 from J; bases not matched to a gene: 6. The CDR3: CASSYQGRGAEAFF. Written as DNA, the CDR3 is TGTGCCAGCAGTTACCAAGGCAGGGGGGCTGAAGCTTTCTTT.

There are many counts of this clonotype. This rearrangement joins TRBV7-3 to TRBJ2-3; weak D call: TRBD2 (7 bases). V dropped 1 base and J dropped 1 base, with 15 bases sitting between them. Germline lookup yields CDR1 SGHTA and CDR2 FQGTGA. The CDR3 extends over 17 amino acids. Here the CDR3 DNA reads TGTGCCAGCAGCTTAAGGGGGGGGGGGCAAGGCACAGATACGCAGTATTTT. Amino acids: CASSLRGGGQGTDTQYF.

There are a few counts of this clonotype. The gene calls are TRBV7-3 and TRBJ2-3; D gene unclear. The CDR3 is 15 residues long. Germline CDR1 and CDR2: SGHTA and FQGTGA. Trimming pared 4 bases from V and 3 bases from J, leaving 14 bases between. The CDR3: CASSSDGRGTDTQYF. The CDR3 region has the DNA TGTGCCAGCAGCTCTGATGGGCGCGGTACAGATACGCAGTATTTT. Combining the CDR3 with reference TRBV7-3 and TRBJ2-3 gives the whole variable domain GAGVSQTPSNKVTEKGKYVELRCDPISGHTALYWYRQSLGQGPEFLIYFQGTGAADDSGLPNDRFFAVRPEGSVSTLKIQRTERGDSAVYLCASSSDGRGTDTQYFGPGTRLTVL.

This clonotype has at least ten counts. The chain combines TRBV6-1 with TRBJ2-5; no clear D. The CDR3 has 19 amino acids. Trimming cost V 0 bases and J 0 bases, with 20 bases left between them. CDR1 is MNHNS, CDR2 SASEGT, per germline. CDR3 nucleotide sequence: TGTGCCAGCAGTGAAGCTCCCCCTACTATGATGGGGTACCAAGAGACCCAGTACTTC. Encoded protein: CASSEAPPTMMGYQETQYF.

The J gene is TRBJ2-2, the V gene TRBV2; D tentatively fits TRBD1 or TRBD2 (5 bases each). Trimming removed 6 bases from V and 6 bases from J, with 8 bases in between. This CDR3 is built from 12 residues. Per germline, CDR1 SNHLY and CDR2 FYNNEI. CDR3 amino acids: CASRRGPGELFF. CDR3 nucleotides: TGTGCCAGCAGGAGGGGTCCCGGGGAGCTGTTTTTT. Looking up the rest from reference TRBV2 and TRBJ2-2 gives the full variable domain: EPEVTQTPSHQVTQMGQEVILRCVPISNHLYFYWYRQILGQKVEFLVSFYNNEISEKSEIFDDQFSVERPDGSNFTLKIRSTKLEDSAMYFCASRRGPGELFFGEGSRLTVL.

The genes are TRBV4-2 and TRBJ2-3, with 13 bases lining up with TRBD2. V shed 4 bases and J 6 bases; nucleotides not matched to a gene: 7. The V gene's germline CDR1 is LGHNA and CDR2 YNFKEQ. The CDR3 length is 16 residues. In DNA, the CDR3 is TGTGCCAGCAGCCTCCCCGGACTAGCGGGGGCCGATACGCAGTATTTT. Translating it yields CASSLPGLAGADTQYF.

This clonotype was found a few times. This chain joins TRBV7-2 and TRBJ1-2; 7 nucleotides match TRBD1. Germline CDR1 is SGHTA and CDR2 is FQGNSA. The CDR3 has 14 amino acids. The V gene end was trimmed by 8 bases and the J gene end by 1 base; junction bases not matched to a gene: 7. CDR3 DNA sequence: TGTGCCAGCCGGGGACAGACCTTTAACTATGGCTACACCTTC. Protein sequence: CASRGQTFNYGYTF.

In its sample, this clonotype was seen many times. J is TRBJ2-7 and V is TRBV7-2; D tentatively reads TRBD1 or TRBD2 (5 bases each). The CDR3 has 16 residues. V dropped 5 bases and J dropped 2 bases, with 19 bases sitting between them. The germline gives CDR1 SGHTA, CDR2 FQGNSA. CDR3 loop: CASSKYTGTLTYEQYF. DNA of the CDR3: TGTGCCAGCAGCAAATATACCGGGACCCTTACCTACGAGCAGTACTTC.

This clonotype showed up just a few times. This sequence joins TRBV6-5 and TRBJ1-6; the D gene is possibly TRBD1 (5 bases). CDR1 MNHEY and CDR2 SVGAGI come from the germline V gene. The V end was cut by 2 bases, the J end by 10 bases, with 15 bases between. This CDR3 has 15 amino acids. The chain's CDR3 is CASSYRVGAGSPLHF. Written as DNA, the CDR3 is TGTGCCAGCAGTTACCGAGTTGGGGCAGGGTCACCCCTCCACTTT.

This sequence joins TRBV6-2 or TRBV6-3 and TRBJ2-1, with unresolved D. CDR3 length equals 16 residues. V was shortened by 2 bases and J by 7 bases, with 18 bases between the two germline ends. CDR1 and CDR2 from the germline V gene are MNHEY and SVGEGT. This chain's CDR3 is CASSYEFPPHGNEQFF. CDR3 bases: TGTGCCAGCAGTTACGAGTTCCCTCCCCACGGGAATGAGCAGTTCTTC.

This clonotype was seen ten or more times. V is TRBV12-3 or TRBV12-4 and J is TRBJ2-1; D gene unclear. This CDR3 spans 17 amino acids. Trimming shortened V by 1 base and J by 2 bases, and 15 bases separated the two germline ends. The CDR3 nucleotides read TGTGCCAGCAGTTTAGTTCTCCTAGGGCGCCCCTACAATGAGCAGTTCTTC. It encodes CASSLVLLGRPYNEQFF.

This clonotype was observed a single time. One junction end disagrees with the germline gene, perhaps due to a read error. The rearrangement uses TRBV6-2 or TRBV6-3 and TRBJ2-3; the match to TRBD2 covers 11 bases. Germline CDR1 is MNHEY and CDR2 is SVGEGT. This CDR3 contains 14 residues. CDR3 coding DNA: TGTGCCAGCAGTTACTCGCAACTAGCGGGAGTTGAGCATTTT. This gives the protein CASSYSQLAGVEHF.

Ten or more counts support this clonotype. The chain is built from TRBV7-2 and TRBJ1-1, with D possibly being TRBD1 (5 bases). V dropped 4 bases and J dropped 11 bases, with 23 bases sitting between them. This CDR3 is 15 amino acids long. Germline CDR1 and CDR2: SGHTA and FQGNSA. This chain's CDR3 is CASSSNGRIGAAAFF. The CDR3 bases are TGTGCCAGCAGCTCTAATGGTAGAATCGGGGCTGCGGCTTTCTTT.

The sample holds many counts of this clonotype. V and J are TRBV12-3 or TRBV12-4 and TRBJ2-1; 8 nucleotides line up with TRBD1. The CDR3 has 14 amino acids. V was clipped by 5 bases and J by 5 bases; unmatched bases: 5. The CDR3 sequence is CASSATGANNEQFF. Here the CDR3 DNA reads TGTGCCAGCAGTGCGACAGGGGCAAACAATGAGCAGTTCTTC.

A few counts support this clonotype. The rearrangement joins TRBV4-2 to TRBJ2-3; D remains ambiguous. Trimming took 10 bases from V and 1 from J, leaving 9 bases between them. Germline CDR1 and CDR2: LGHNA and YNFKEQ. The CDR3 spans 12 residues. Written as DNA, the CDR3 is TGTGCCACCCGACGTGGCACAGATACGCAGTATTTT. This sequence encodes CATRRGTDTQYF.

In its sample, this clonotype was seen a few times. The chain carries TRBV27 and TRBJ1-4, with D possibly being TRBD1 (5 bases). Germline V gene sequence: CDR1 MNHEY, CDR2 SMNVEV (reference sequence). Trimming cost V 0 bases and J 5 bases, with 13 bases left between them. The CDR3 loop spans 16 amino acids. The CDR3 loop reads CASSLSGGAGNEKLFF. Here the CDR3 DNA reads TGTGCCAGCAGTTTATCGGGAGGGGCGGGGAATGAAAAACTGTTTTTT. Full variable domain (remainder filled in from reference TRBV27 and TRBJ1-4): EAQVTQNPRYLITVTGKKLTVTCSQNMNHEYMSWYRQDPGLGLRQIYYSMNVEVTDKGDVPEGYKVSRKEKRNFPLILESPSPNQTSLYFCASSLSGGAGNEKLFFGSGTQLSVL.

The chain employs TRBV10-3 and TRBJ1-1; TRBD1 matches at 10 bases. J lost 3 bases, V lost 10 bases, and 14 bases had no gene match. Germline lookup yields CDR1 ENHRY and CDR2 SYGVKD. The CDR3 is 16 residues long. The CDR3 here is CATSLSPGTGDTEAFF. The CDR3 bases are TGTGCCACCTCGCTTTCCCCCGGGACAGGGGACACTGAAGCTTTCTTT.

The table lists this clonotype with many counts. This chain uses TRBV7-2 with TRBJ2-1; possibly TRBD1 for D (6 bases). Germline assignment: CDR1 SGHTA and CDR2 FQGNSA. The CDR3 length is 14 residues. Trimming removed 3 bases at V and 3 bases at J, with 9 bases between. The chain's CDR3 is CASSFGGLYNEQFF. DNA for the CDR3: TGTGCCAGCAGCTTTGGGGGCCTCTACAATGAGCAGTTCTTC.

This clonotype has a handful of counts. This sequence joins TRBV7-3 and TRBJ2-1; D gene ambiguous. Deletions cut 5 bases from V and 8 bases from J, with 7 bases between. CDR1 is SGHTA and CDR2 is FQGTGA in the germline V gene. The CDR3 totals 11 residues. The CDR3 DNA follows: TGTGCCAGCAGCCCGACATATGAGCAGTTCTTC. Translation gives CASSPTYEQFF.

The J gene is TRBJ1-1, the V gene TRBV6-2 or TRBV6-3; the match to TRBD1 covers 7 bases. The CDR3 is 15 amino acids. CDR1 is MNHEY, CDR2 SVGEGT, per germline. J was trimmed by 4 bases and V by 5 bases; bases with no gene match: 10. The CDR3 DNA reads TGTGCCAGCAGTCCGATGACAGGGTGGGGCACTGAAGCTTTCTTT. Its protein is CASSPMTGWGTEAFF.

This clonotype was counted at least ten times. The rearrangement links TRBV12-3 or TRBV12-4 to TRBJ1-1; tentatively, D is TRBD1 (5 bases). The CDR3 spans 14 residues. V lost 7 bases, J lost 5 bases, and 17 bases lay in between. The CDR3 DNA follows: TGTGCCAGCACACGGGGGTATATGGGGACTGAAGCTTTCTTT. This sequence encodes CASTRGYMGTEAFF.

This clonotype was detected many times. The chain employs TRBV12-3 or TRBV12-4 and TRBJ2-1; TRBD2 matches 8 bases. With 8 bases clipped from V and 7 bases from J, the junction kept 16 bases outside the gene matches. CDR3 length: 16 residues. DNA of the CDR3: TGTGCCAGCCTTAGGGCTAGCGGGCCCTTTGGGAATGAGCAGTTCTTC. It translates to CASLRASGPFGNEQFF.

This clonotype was detected a few times. The rearrangement uses TRBV12-5 and TRBJ1-1; 7 bases agree with TRBD1. Trimming took 4 bases from V and 1 from J; bases not matched to a gene: 3. Germline V gives CDR1 LGHNT, CDR2 FRNRAP. The CDR3 consists of 14 residues. The CDR3 DNA is TGTGCTAGTGGTTGGACAGGTTCGAACACTGAAGCTTTCTTT. Amino acid sequence: CASGWTGSNTEAFF.

This clonotype was detected only a few times. CDR3 sequence: CASSRRASGANVLTF. Here the CDR3 DNA reads TGTGCCAGCAGCCGCAGGGCCTCTGGGGCCAACGTCCTGACTTTC. This chain links TRBV6-2 or TRBV6-3 with TRBJ2-6; D might be TRBD1 (5 bases). Germline values: CDR1 MNHEY, CDR2 SVGEGT. The CDR3 is 15 residues long. V was shortened by 6 bases and J by 0 bases, with 9 bases between the two germline ends.

The table lists this clonotype with many counts. The gene calls are TRBV6-2 or TRBV6-3 and TRBJ2-2; 9 nucleotides line up with TRBD2. The germline gives CDR1 MNHEY, CDR2 SVGEGT. The V segment lost 2 bases and the J segment 3 bases; nucleotides outside the gene matches: 16. The CDR3 extends over 20 amino acids. The CDR3 spells CASSYPLGIAGVRDTGELFF. The CDR3 DNA follows: TGTGCCAGCAGTTACCCCCTGGGGATAGCGGGGGTACGGGACACCGGGGAGCTGTTTTTT.

This chain joins TRBV7-2 and TRBJ2-3; 8 positions match TRBD1. Germline V gene sequence: CDR1 SGHTA, CDR2 FQGNSA. The CDR3 length is 14 residues. The V and J ends lost 7 bases and 0 bases, in that order; junction bases with no gene match: 3. The CDR3 sequence is CASNGQGSTDTQYF. CDR3 nucleotide sequence: TGTGCCAGCAACGGACAGGGAAGCACAGATACGCAGTATTTT.

This clonotype occurred many times. CDR3 region: CASSIGTGNQETQYF. For the CDR3, the DNA is TGTGCCAGCAGCATCGGGACAGGGAACCAAGAGACCCAGTACTTC. The chain uses TRBV4-2 and TRBJ2-5; TRBD1 agrees at 9 bases. CDR3 size: 15 residues. V shed 5 bases and J 0 bases; nucleotides not matched to a gene: 4. Germline loops: CDR1 LGHNA, CDR2 YNFKEQ.

This clonotype has at least ten counts. One end of the junction varies from germline; a read error may be responsible. V usage is TRBV4-3 and J usage is TRBJ2-7; 9 nucleotides line up with TRBD1. This CDR3 comprises 14 residues. Per germline, CDR1 LGHNA and CDR2 YSLEER. In nucleotides, the CDR3 is TGTGCCAGCAGTCCCGGGACAGGGACGTACGAGCAGTACTTC. As protein: CASSPGTGTYEQYF.

This clonotype has only a few counts. The rearrangement links TRBV19 to TRBJ2-5; 7 nucleotides match TRBD2. The CDR3 covers 15 residues. Trimming removed 4 bases from V and 5 bases from J; junction bases left unmatched: 10. Germline loops: CDR1 LNHDA, CDR2 SQIVND (reference sequence). CDR3 in amino acids: CASSTPGAGSETQYF. DNA for the CDR3: TGTGCCAGTAGTACCCCGGGAGCGGGGAGTGAGACCCAGTACTTC.

This clonotype turned up a few times. The chain uses TRBV19 and TRBJ1-1, with TRBD1 as a possible D gene (6 bases). Trimming pared 6 bases from V and 1 base from J, leaving 12 bases between. The germline V gene encodes CDR1 LNHDA and CDR2 SQIVND (reference sequence). CDR3 length equals 14 residues. CDR3 nucleotide sequence: TGTGCCAGTAGGGCAACAGGGTCGAACACTGAAGCTTTCTTT. It yields the protein CASRATGSNTEAFF.